What follows is one T cell receptor (beta chain) and its context. What it binds is unknown. TCRdb's copy holds only in-frame clones and misses some; the assay was immunoSEQ multiplex PCR. The repertoire holds about 820,000 clones, 90% to 95% seen once, with around 24% in the top ten. This sample is part of a study of shared clonotypes between healthy human individuals. Overall study context: Per-donor plates numbered three CD4 naive, three CD4 memory, two CD8 naive and one CD8 memory. Study-level results: Roughly 5% of naive CD4 clonotypes were common to a handful of donors. Clonotypes not shared had lower generation probabilities than those common to all four donors.

Germline CDR1 and CDR2: SGHRS and YFSETQ. The CDR3 length is 16 residues. V dropped 1 base and J dropped 0 bases, with 12 bases sitting between them. Terminally differentiated effector memory CD45RA+ cells were left out of the naive CD8 fraction, which was CD45RO-negative and positively selected for CCR7. Sequencing used naive CD8+ T cells sorted from blood. This clonotype was obtained from a man aged 25 to 40 in good health. The chain joins TRBV5-1 to TRBJ2-3; possibly TRBD2 for D (5 bases). For the CDR3, the DNA is TGCGCCAGCAGCTTGACCCCCGGGGTAAGCACAGATACGCAGTATTTT. Protein sequence: CASSLTPGVSTDTQYF.